This TCR beta chain is drawn from a study of T cell responses to AZD1222 COVID-19 vaccine. In the study overall: The study pooled second doses at about 4 or about 12 weeks. Findings of the study overall: There were repertoire samples only from the period after the peak T cell response. Seropositivity was recorded at baseline in only 6 or 7 AZD1222 recipients.

Sequencing was performed with immunoSEQ multiplex PCR; in TCRdb, only in-frame clones are kept and a portion is missing. This table has 150,000 to 200,000 clones, 94% appearing once. A single count supports this clone. Its specificity is not known. The sequence derives from an adult in good health. The sample in question was peripheral blood, obtained on day 0 of AZD1222 vaccination.

CDR3 loop: CASSLDSLNYGYTF. The CDR3 DNA is TGCGCCAGCAGCTTGGACAGCTTAAACTATGGCTACACCTTC. The chain joins TRBV5-1 to TRBJ1-2, with D hard to call. This CDR3 is built from 14 residues. Germline CDR1 is SGHRS and CDR2 is YFSETQ. Trimming pared 0 bases from V and 2 bases from J, leaving 8 bases between.